This T cell receptor (beta chain) was obtained from a study of CD8 T cells in ankylosing spondylitis. Comment on this clonotype: Its antigen is unidentified.

TCR beta libraries were made by quantitative 5'-RACE with molecular barcodes. TCRdb reanalysed the 5' RACE reads using MiXCR and keeps one entry per CDR3 protein. The repertoire has around 130,000 distinct CDR3 sequences, around 7% of them found once; the top ten carry 10% to 15%. Study-level findings and limits: The clones that were linked to disease were reported to be significantly enriched in matched synovial fluid samples from ankylosing spondylitis patients. Ankylosing spondylitis blood appeared to carry a characteristic TCR beta motif of fewer than 10 highly homologous variants. There were earlier reports of some motif variants in reactive arthritis synovial fluid and blood.

Sequencing was done on a sample of blood, either unsorted or a sorted T cell fraction (not recorded which). This sequence was found in a male donor with ankylosing spondylitis or in good health (not recorded which).

CDR3 residues: CSATRGGPGRSYEQYF. CDR3 in DNA: TGCAGTGCTACGCGCGGAGGGCCAGGGAGGTCCTACGAGCAGTACTTC. The chain couples TRBV20-1 to TRBJ2-7; D may be TRBD2 (6 bases). Germline CDR1 reads DFQATT; CDR2 reads SNEGSKA (reference sequence). Trimming left V 4 bases short and J 1 base short, with 20 bases between. The CDR3 is made up of 16 amino acids.